The clone carrying this TCR beta chain was detected once. This entry comes from a study of PD-1 blockade in classical Hodgkin lymphoma. The method was immunoSEQ multiplex PCR; TCRdb's version includes in-frame clones alone and lacks a portion of them. The table lists tens of thousands of clones, 80% to 90% of them singletons. Germline CDR1 MGHDK, CDR2 SYGVNS. The CDR3 runs 13 residues. The V end was cut by 3 bases, the J end by 6 bases, with 12 bases between. Brentuximab vedotin exposure varied among the patients, all of whom had relapsed after autologous stem cell transplantation. This chain joins TRBV25-1 and TRBJ2-7; D gene unclear. Sequencing was performed on peripheral blood mononuclear cells (PBMCs), taken before the second cycle of nivolumab. The sequence was collected from a human donor with classical Hodgkin lymphoma. The CDR3 protein is CASSESDSIEQYF. CDR3 bases: TGTGCCAGCAGTGAGTCAGACTCGATCGAGCAGTACTTC.